This passage covers 9 T cell receptor beta chains from one sample sequenced in a study of cytomegalovirus exposure and HLA in healthy donors. A multiplex PCR was run with 60 Vbeta primers and 13 Jbeta primers. Sequencing used immunoSEQ multiplex PCR; TCRdb keeps in-frame clones, though not all of them. The table records 150,000 to 180,000 clones, about four fifths of them present only once. Specimen: PBMCs. Every receptor here comes from a man younger than 35 in good health and CMV-seronegative.

The genes are TRBV6-1 and TRBJ2-7; 7 nucleotides line up with TRBD1. Germline CDR1 reads MNHNS; CDR2 reads SASEGT. This CDR3 spans 15 amino acids. J lost 0 bases, V lost 2 bases, and 4 bases had no gene match. CDR3 region: CASSERAGGSYEQYF. Written as DNA, the CDR3 is TGTGCCAGCAGTGAACGGGCAGGGGGCTCCTACGAGCAGTACTTC.

The chain uses TRBV9 and TRBJ2-3, with 12 positions matching TRBD2. This CDR3 is built from 18 residues. The germline gives CDR1 SGDLS, CDR2 YYNGEE. V trimming: 4 bases; J trimming: 2 bases; junction bases outside the gene matches: 11. Written as DNA, the CDR3 is TGTGCCAGCAGCCCCAGACTAGCGGGGGCGACCTCCACAGATACGCAGTATTTT. Its translation is CASSPRLAGATSTDTQYF.

J is TRBJ1-2 and V is TRBV4-1; 7 nucleotides line up with TRBD1. V gave up 4 bases and J gave up 6 bases; unmatched junction bases: 8. The CDR3 is 14 residues long. Germline V gene sequence: CDR1 MGHRA, CDR2 YSYEKL. The CDR3 nucleotides are TGCGCCAGCAGCCTAACACGACAGGGAAATGGCTACACCTTC. Its translation: CASSLTRQGNGYTF.

V gene TRBV6-1 combines with J gene TRBJ2-1; D is unresolved. CDR3 length equals 15 residues. V lost 2 bases and J lost 0, with 8 bases in between. In germline, CDR1 is MNHNS, CDR2 SASEGT. Here the CDR3 reads CASSELQSSYNEQFF. CDR3 in DNA: TGTGCCAGCAGTGAATTACAGAGCTCCTACAATGAGCAGTTCTTC.

The chain has TRBV7-2 and TRBJ2-1; weak D call: TRBD2 (7 bases). From germline, CDR1 is SGHTA and CDR2 FQGNSA. This CDR3 is 16 amino acids long. Trimming cost V 2 bases and J 0 bases, with 11 bases left between them. The CDR3 loop is CASSLRGGISYNEQFF. CDR3 coding DNA: TGTGCCAGCAGCTTACGCGGGGGCATCTCCTACAATGAGCAGTTCTTC.

J is TRBJ2-5 and V is TRBV19; D not certain. V lost 0 bases and J 7 bases, leaving 9 bases between the germline ends. The CDR3 has 13 amino acids. In germline, CDR1 is LNHDA, CDR2 SQIVND (reference sequence). In DNA, the CDR3 is TGTGCCAGTAGTATAGATTCAGAGGTGACCCAGTACTTC. Translation gives CASSIDSEVTQYF. Full variable domain (remainder filled in from reference TRBV19 and TRBJ2-5): DGGITQSPKYLFRKEGQNVTLSCEQNLNHDAMYWYRQDPGQGLRLIYYSQIVNDFQKGDIAEGYSVSREKKESFPLTVTSAQKNPTAFYLCASSIDSEVTQYFGPGTRLLVL.

Written as DNA, the CDR3 is TGTGCCAGCAGGACCGGGACAGGGGAAACCGGGGAGCTGTTTTTT. This gives the protein CASRTGTGETGELFF. The chain recombines TRBV7-2 with TRBJ2-2, with 10 bases fitting TRBD1. CDR1 and CDR2 from the germline V gene are SGHTA and FQGNSA. Trimming cost V 6 bases and J 5 bases; bases outside gene matches: 6. The CDR3 covers 15 residues.

The chain joins TRBV29-1 to TRBJ2-7; no clear D. In germline, CDR1 is SQVTM, CDR2 ANQGSEA. This CDR3 spans 16 amino acids. V lost 1 base and J 3 bases, leaving 19 bases between the germline ends. As DNA, the CDR3 is TGCAGCGTTGAAGTGTCTGTAGGCCGAGAGGTCTACGAGCAGTACTTC. Translation gives CSVEVSVGREVYEQYF.

This rearrangement joins TRBV5-4 to TRBJ1-1, with 10 nucleotides matching TRBD1. The CDR3 has 12 residues. V lost 2 bases to trimming and J lost 10 bases; unmatched junction nucleotides: 2. Germline lookup yields CDR1 SGHNT and CDR2 YYREEE (reference sequence). This CDR3 is CASSLDRGRAFF. Written as DNA, the CDR3 is TGTGCCAGCAGCTTAGACAGGGGGCGAGCTTTCTTT.